The source of this TCR beta chain is a study of shared clonotypes between healthy human individuals. With regard to this clone: Its antigen is as yet unknown. A much larger clonotype is one base distant, so this may be a read error.

Sequencing was at deep level. Unsorted PBMC DNA went through sequencing on ten immunoSEQ deep assay plates. The method was immunoSEQ multiplex PCR; TCRdb's version includes in-frame clones alone and lacks a portion of them. This table holds more than 400,000 clones, 70% to 85% found once. Study-level points and caveats: Sample collection involved blood only; tissue repertoires are likely different. Clonotype sharing among donors was thought likely to change with sequencing depth.

Looked up from germline, CDR1 is MNHEY and CDR2 is SVGAGI. Trimming shortened V by 6 bases and J by 0 bases, and 5 bases separated the two germline ends. The CDR3 runs 12 residues. The receptor was isolated from a woman aged 40 to 49 in good health. Some clones in this sample may be carry-over from other donors' samples. The specimen was PBMCs. The chain links TRBV6-5 to TRBJ2-5; D is uncertain. Here the CDR3 reads CASRSYQETQYF. The DNA of the CDR3 is TGTGCCAGCAGATCGTACCAAGAGACCCAGTACTTC.